The 19 T cell receptor beta chains presented below share a single source sample, sequenced in a study of early T cells in non-severe SARS-CoV-2 infection. TCRdb used MiXCR to reprocess the 5' RACE reads, holding one entry per CDR3 protein. The profile covers about 22,000 distinct CDR3 sequences, with approximately 3.8% appearing a single time and around 5.4% taken by the ten largest. The sample was whole blood. These receptors all come from an adult who was a healthcare worker with PCR-confirmed SARS-CoV-2 infection or an uninfected control (not recorded which).

There are many counts of this clonotype. The V and J genes are TRBV7-9 and TRBJ2-1; 9 nucleotides align to TRBD2. Germline CDR1 and CDR2: SEHNR and FQNEAQ (reference sequence). V lost 7 bases to trimming and J lost 6 bases; unmatched junction nucleotides: 7. This CDR3 is built from 14 residues. The CDR3 bases are TGTGCCAGCACCACTGCGCGGGAGGGCAATGAGCAGTTCTTC. Translated, it gives CASTTAREGNEQFF.

V is TRBV5-1 and J is TRBJ2-7, with 7 bases aligning to TRBD2. CDR1 is SGHRS and CDR2 is YFSETQ in the germline V gene. The CDR3 length is 15 residues. The ends lost 2 bases at V and 6 bases at J; junction bases unmatched: 11. The CDR3 here is CASSLTSPGEGEQYF. CDR3 in DNA: TGCGCCAGCAGCTTAACTTCCCCGGGGGAGGGCGAGCAGTACTTC.

This clonotype was seen a handful of times. The rearrangement joins TRBV6-2 or TRBV6-3 to TRBJ2-4; TRBD1 aligns across 9 bases. V shed 5 bases, J shed 5 bases, and the junction held 7 bases outside the gene matches. The V gene's germline CDR1 is MNHEY and CDR2 SVGEGT. The CDR3 contains 15 residues. CDR3 protein: CASSPQGAGQNIQYF. DNA of the CDR3: TGTGCCAGCAGTCCACAGGGGGCGGGTCAAAACATTCAGTACTTC.

This clonotype is medium-sized. The V gene is TRBV7-9, the J gene TRBJ2-2; a possible D gene is TRBD2 (5 bases). The germline V and J ends were trimmed by 3 bases and 7 bases, with 9 bases remaining between them. This CDR3 is 13 amino acids long. Per the germline V gene, CDR1 is SEHNR and CDR2 is FQNEAQ (reference sequence). CDR3 loop: CASSFEGFGELFF. Here the CDR3 DNA reads TGTGCCAGCAGCTTTGAGGGCTTCGGGGAGCTGTTTTTT. The entire variable domain, with the rest obtained from reference TRBV7-9 and TRBJ2-2, is as follows: DTGVSQNPRHKITKRGQNVTFRCDPISEHNRLYWYRQTLGQGPEFLTYFQNEAQLEKSRLLSDRFSAERPKGSFSTLEIQRTEQGDSAMYLCASSFEGFGELFFGEGSRLTVL.

This clonotype was observed many times. The chain couples TRBV6-2 or TRBV6-3 to TRBJ2-4; D is perhaps TRBD1 or TRBD2 (5 bases each). Deletions cut 6 bases from V and 3 bases from J, with 18 bases between. Germline CDR1 reads MNHEY; CDR2 reads SVGEGT. The CDR3 sequence is 16 residues long. The CDR3 nucleotides read TGTGCCAGCAGACCCGGGACCGCGAGGATCAAAAACATTCAGTACTTC. Translating it yields CASRPGTARIKNIQYF.

This clonotype has at least ten counts. The V gene is TRBV29-1, the J gene TRBJ2-7; TRBD2 aligns across 10 bases. Germline CDR1 reads SQVTM; CDR2 reads ANQGSEA. There are 13 residues in the CDR3. The junction had 5 bases not matched to a gene; V was cut back by 5 bases and J by 4 bases. In nucleotides, the CDR3 is TGCAGCGTTAGGACTAGCGGTCCTTACGAGCAGTACTTC. Amino acid sequence: CSVRTSGPYEQYF.

Many counts were recorded for this clonotype. V and J are TRBV7-6 and TRBJ2-3; no clear D gene. CDR1 is SGHVS, CDR2 FNYEAQ, per germline. The length of the CDR3 is 13 residues. The ends were cut back, 2 bases at V and 4 bases at J, with 7 bases in the middle. CDR3 in DNA: TGTGCCAGCAGCTTAACCCGTCCAGATACGCAGTATTTT. It codes for CASSLTRPDTQYF.

This clonotype was seen many times. The chain recombines TRBV7-6 with TRBJ2-3, with TRBD2 matching 10 bases. The CDR3 is 15 residues long. Trimming cost V 0 bases and J 3 bases; bases outside gene matches: 0. Germline loops: CDR1 SGHVS, CDR2 FNYEAQ. CDR3 nucleotides: TGTGCCAGCAGCTTAGCTAGCGGGAGGACAGATACGCAGTATTTT. It translates to CASSLASGRTDTQYF. The complete variable domain, with remaining parts taken from reference TRBV7-6 and TRBJ2-3, reads GAGVSQSPRYKVTKRGQDVALRCDPISGHVSLYWYRQALGQGPEFLTYFNYEAQQDKSGLPNDRFSAERPEGSISTLTIQRTEQRDSAMYRCASSLASGRTDTQYFGPGTRLTVL.

This clonotype was detected many times. The genes are TRBV5-5 and TRBJ1-2; TRBD1 might be the D (6 bases). Trimming stripped 5 bases from V and 2 bases from J, with 10 bases between. The CDR3 has 13 residues. The germline V gene encodes CDR1 SGHKS and CDR2 YYEKEE (reference sequence). The CDR3 nucleotides read TGTGCCAGCAGACCGACAGGAAACTATGGCTACACCTTC. It specifies CASRPTGNYGYTF.

This clonotype was seen many times. The gene calls are TRBV11-1 and TRBJ1-1; D is unresolved. V shed 7 bases and J shed 4 bases, with 7 bases lying between them. The germline V gene encodes CDR1 SGHAT and CDR2 FQDESV (reference sequence). The CDR3 covers 11 residues. CDR3 region: CASTYGTEAFF. The CDR3 region has the DNA TGTGCCAGCACCTACGGCACTGAAGCTTTCTTT.

At least ten counts were recorded for this clonotype. The chain combines TRBV19 with TRBJ2-3; 10 bases are shared with TRBD2. V lost 5 bases and J lost 1; bases outside the gene matches: 3. Germline CDR1 is LNHDA and CDR2 is SQIVND (reference sequence). CDR3 length: 15 residues. The CDR3 DNA reads as TGTGCCAGTAGTTATACTAGCGGGGGCACAGATACGCAGTATTTT. It specifies CASSYTSGGTDTQYF.

This clonotype was seen many times. The genes are TRBV6-2 or TRBV6-3 and TRBJ2-3; D perhaps matches TRBD2 (5 bases). V lost 2 bases and J lost 4, with 10 bases in between. The germline V gene encodes CDR1 MNHEY and CDR2 SVGEGT. The CDR3 has 14 residues. This chain's CDR3 is CASSYDYNADTQYF. CDR3 DNA: TGTGCCAGCAGTTACGACTACAACGCAGATACGCAGTATTTT.

This clonotype was counted many times. V usage is TRBV14 and J usage is TRBJ2-7; 10 positions match TRBD1. The CDR3 covers 17 residues. Germline lookup yields CDR1 SGHDN and CDR2 FVKESK. Trimming cost V 4 bases and J 3 bases; bases outside gene matches: 12. This CDR3 reads CASSLSEGDRGFYEQYF. The DNA of the CDR3 is TGTGCCAGCAGCCTCTCAGAGGGGGACAGGGGATTCTACGAGCAGTACTTC.

In this sample, this clonotype turned up many times. The chain's CDR3 is CASSGRTSLSETQYF. CDR3 sequence (DNA): TGTGCCAGCAGCGGGCGGACTAGTCTTTCGGAGACCCAGTACTTC. The chain links TRBV7-6 to TRBJ2-5; TRBD2 matches 7 bases. The CDR3 consists of 15 residues. V gave up 5 bases and J gave up 5 bases; unmatched junction bases: 11. The germline V gene encodes CDR1 SGHVS and CDR2 FNYEAQ.

This clonotype has a count of ten or more. The rearrangement links TRBV11-2 to TRBJ2-7, with TRBD1 matching 9 bases. The CDR3 is made up of 15 amino acids. The germline V gene has CDR1 SGHAT and CDR2 FQNNGV. V shed 4 bases and J 6 bases; nucleotides not matched to a gene: 10. The CDR3 is CASSSSPGQGLEQYF. For the CDR3, the DNA is TGTGCCAGCAGCTCCTCGCCGGGACAGGGACTCGAGCAGTACTTC.

This clonotype has at least ten counts. The chain employs TRBV11-2 and TRBJ2-1; no definite D call. With 1 base removed from V and 11 bases from J, the gap between germline ends came to 12 bases. The CDR3 has 13 amino acids. Per germline, CDR1 SGHAT and CDR2 FQNNGV. CDR3 bases: TGTGCCAGCAGCTTAGGAGAGAACCTGAAGCAGTTCTTC. This sequence encodes CASSLGENLKQFF.

The chain recombines TRBV7-9 with TRBJ2-3; D call uncertain. The germline CDR1 and CDR2 sequences are SEHNR and FQNEAQ (reference sequence). V lost 8 bases and J lost 0, with 3 bases in between. CDR3 size: 11 residues. This CDR3 is CASESTDTQYF. Here the CDR3 DNA reads TGTGCCAGCGAAAGCACAGATACGCAGTATTTT.

This rearrangement joins TRBV7-8 to TRBJ2-7; D not resolved. V lost 5 bases, J lost 2 bases, and 13 bases lay in between. In germline, CDR1 is SGHVS, CDR2 FQNEAQ. The CDR3 runs 14 residues. The CDR3 coding sequence is TGTGCCAGCAGCGCCTCATTACTAACCTACGAGCAGTACTTC. This gives the protein CASSASLLTYEQYF.

The rearrangement uses TRBV12-3 or TRBV12-4 and TRBJ1-2; D may be TRBD1 (6 bases). The CDR3 extends over 14 amino acids. The germline V and J ends were trimmed by 7 bases and 7 bases, with 19 bases remaining between them. The CDR3 protein is CASTTRNVGAGYTF. Written as DNA, the CDR3 is TGTGCCAGCACAACCCGAAATGTGGGGGCTGGCTACACCTTC.